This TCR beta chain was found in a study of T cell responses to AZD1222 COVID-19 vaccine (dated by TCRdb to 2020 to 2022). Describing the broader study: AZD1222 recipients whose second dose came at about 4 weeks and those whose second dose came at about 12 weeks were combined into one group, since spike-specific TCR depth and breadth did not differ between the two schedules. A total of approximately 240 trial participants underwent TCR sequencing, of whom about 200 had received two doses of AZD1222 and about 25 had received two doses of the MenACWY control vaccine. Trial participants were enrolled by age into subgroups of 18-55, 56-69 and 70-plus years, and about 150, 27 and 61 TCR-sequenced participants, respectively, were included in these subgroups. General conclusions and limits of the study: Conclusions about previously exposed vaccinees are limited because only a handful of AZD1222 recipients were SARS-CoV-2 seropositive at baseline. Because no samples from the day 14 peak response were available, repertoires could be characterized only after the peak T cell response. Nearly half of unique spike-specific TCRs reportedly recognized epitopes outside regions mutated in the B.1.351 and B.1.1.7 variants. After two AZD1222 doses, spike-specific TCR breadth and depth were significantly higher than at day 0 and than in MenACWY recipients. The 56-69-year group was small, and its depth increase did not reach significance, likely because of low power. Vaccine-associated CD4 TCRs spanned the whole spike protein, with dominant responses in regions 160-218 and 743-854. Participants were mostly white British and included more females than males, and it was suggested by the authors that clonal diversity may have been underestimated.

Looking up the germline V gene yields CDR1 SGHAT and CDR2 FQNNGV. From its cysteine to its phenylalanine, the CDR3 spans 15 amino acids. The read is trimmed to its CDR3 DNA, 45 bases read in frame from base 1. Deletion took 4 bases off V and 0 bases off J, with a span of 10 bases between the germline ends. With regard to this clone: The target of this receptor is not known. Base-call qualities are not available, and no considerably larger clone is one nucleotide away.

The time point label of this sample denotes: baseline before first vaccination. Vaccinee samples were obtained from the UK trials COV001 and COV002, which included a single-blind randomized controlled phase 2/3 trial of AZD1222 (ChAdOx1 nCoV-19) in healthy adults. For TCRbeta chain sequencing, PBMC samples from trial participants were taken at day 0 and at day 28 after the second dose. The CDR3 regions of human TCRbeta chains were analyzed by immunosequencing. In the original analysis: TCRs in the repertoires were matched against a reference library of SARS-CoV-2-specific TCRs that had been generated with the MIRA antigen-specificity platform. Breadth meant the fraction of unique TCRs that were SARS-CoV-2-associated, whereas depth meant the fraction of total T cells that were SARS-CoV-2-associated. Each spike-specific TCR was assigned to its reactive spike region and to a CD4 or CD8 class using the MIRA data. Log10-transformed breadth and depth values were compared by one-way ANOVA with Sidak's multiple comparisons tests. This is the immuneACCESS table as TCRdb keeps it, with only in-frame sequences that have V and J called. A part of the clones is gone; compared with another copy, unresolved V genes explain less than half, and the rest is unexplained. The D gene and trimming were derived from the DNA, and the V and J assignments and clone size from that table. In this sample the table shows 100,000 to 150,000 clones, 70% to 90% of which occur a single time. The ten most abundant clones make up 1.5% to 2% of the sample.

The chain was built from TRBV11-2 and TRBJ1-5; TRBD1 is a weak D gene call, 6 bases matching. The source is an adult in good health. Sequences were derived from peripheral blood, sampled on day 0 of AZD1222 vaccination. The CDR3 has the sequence CASSYGQFSNQPQHF. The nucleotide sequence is TGTGCCAGCAGCTACGGACAGTTTAGCAATCAGCCCCAGCATTTT.